This passage covers 11 T cell receptor beta chains from one sample sequenced in a study of T cells expressing NK-cell markers. TCRdb derives one entry per CDR3 protein from the 5' RACE reads, leaving out DNA. The table gives a few hundred thousand distinct CDR3 sequences; the top ten clones make up approximately 0.39% of it. The sample consisted of blood T cells: a sorted CD56 or NKG2C T cell subset, CD4+ or CD8+ T cells, or bulk PBMC T cells (not recorded which). These receptor sequences come from a man between 18 and 29 years old in good health.

The chain combines TRBV12-3 or TRBV12-4 with TRBJ2-5; TCRdb gives TRBD1 as the D gene, but with no DNA this cannot be confirmed. This CDR3 region has 14 residues. The CDR3 loop reads CASSYTGGAKTQYF.

The J gene is TRBJ2-1, the V gene TRBV11-3; the D call of TRBD2 rests on TCRdb alone, since no DNA is present to check it. This CDR3 is 17 amino acids long. CDR1 is SGHNT, CDR2 YENEEA, per germline. CDR3 sequence: CASSLRSSGRGYNEQFF.

The CDR3 protein is CASSIQGANGELFF. This chain uses TRBV19 with TRBJ2-2; the D gene TCRdb calls, TRBD1, cannot be checked with no DNA. Looked up from germline, CDR1 is LNHDA and CDR2 is SQIVND (reference sequence). This CDR3 is built from 14 residues.

The chain is built from TRBV12-3 or TRBV12-4 and TRBJ2-3; the D call of TRBD1 rests on TCRdb alone, since no DNA is present to check it. The CDR3 covers 12 residues. The CDR3: CASSLRGRSQYF.

The genes are TRBV5-1 and TRBJ2-1; TCRdb picks TRBD1, but there is no DNA to check that call. Germline CDR1 SGHRS, CDR2 YFSETQ. The CDR3 has 14 amino acids. CDR3 amino acids: CASGRDIGYNEQFF.

The chain joins TRBV28 to TRBJ2-7; TCRdb's D gene call, TRBD1, goes unchecked for lack of DNA. Germline V gives CDR1 MDHEN, CDR2 SYDVKM. This CDR3 region has 16 residues. CDR3 region: CASIAPAGTGSNEQYF.

V and J are TRBV20-1 and TRBJ2-3; the TRBD1 assignment by TCRdb is unverifiable without DNA. CDR3 length equals 12 residues. Germline loops: CDR1 DFQATT, CDR2 SNEGSKA (reference sequence). The CDR3 sequence: CSGISPGDTQYF.

The genes are TRBV29-1 and TRBJ1-1; absent DNA, TCRdb's TRBD1 call cannot be checked. The CDR3 has 12 amino acids. Germline-derived CDR1 and CDR2 are SQVTM and ANQGSEA. The CDR3 loop reads CSVGAGRLGAFF.

V and J are TRBV2 and TRBJ2-1; no DNA is available, so the TRBD2 call from TCRdb remains unchecked. The CDR3 has 17 residues. The germline V gene has CDR1 SNHLY and CDR2 FYNNEI. This chain's CDR3 is CASSQPPGLAGSDEQFF.

The chain combines TRBV20-1 with TRBJ2-5; the TCRdb D gene call, TRBD2, has no DNA to confirm it. CDR3 length: 14 residues. CDR1 and CDR2 (germline): DFQATT, SNEGSKA (reference sequence). CDR3 loop: CSALSGTHQETQYF.

V and J are TRBV5-1 and TRBJ2-5; the D call of TRBD2 rests on TCRdb alone, since no DNA is present to check it. The CDR3 length is 15 residues. In germline, CDR1 is SGHRS, CDR2 YFSETQ. The CDR3 protein is CASSLGSRTQETQYF.